This T cell receptor beta chain derives from a study of T cells after yellow fever vaccination. This clonotype was found many times. What it binds is unknown. The CDR3 is 14 amino acids. Deletions cut 2 bases from V and 3 bases from J, with 12 bases between. Germline V gene data show CDR1 as SGHRS and CDR2 as YFSETQ. TCRdb used MiXCR to reprocess the 5' RACE reads, holding one entry per CDR3 protein. The data show about 50,000 distinct CDR3 sequences, roughly 6.9% seen once. Study observations and caveats: Among primary-vaccination clones, most reappeared after the booster, at almost 98% for CD4 and under 90% for CD8.

This chain joins TRBV5-1 and TRBJ2-7, with D maybe TRBD1 (5 bases). Specimen: CD8+ T cells sorted from PBMCs, collected on the day of the first yellow fever vaccination. This receptor was identified in a young man who received the YFV17D yellow fever vaccine. CDR3 protein: CASSLGVGIYEQYF. CDR3 bases: TGCGCCAGCAGCTTAGGGGTCGGAATCTACGAGCAGTACTTC.